A selection of T cell receptor beta chains follows, all from one sample in a study of OX40 agonist ivuxolimab in advanced cancers. The repertoire was sequenced with immunoSEQ multiplex PCR; TCRdb's copy has only in-frame clones and lacks some. The sample includes roughly 48,000 clones, around 83% of them seen just once. The sample was CD4+ or CD8+ T cells sorted from blood, taken in a trial of the OX40 agonist ivuxolimab. Every receptor here comes from an adult with an advanced solid tumor such as melanoma, head and neck, liver or kidney cancer. Both conserved end residues are part of each CDR3. Fields, in order: D gene, V gene, clone size, J gene, CDR3 DNA, CDR3 protein. A D gene is named only where the DNA matches it firmly. Clone size is shown for a subset of rows, as once, few, many or a class of expanded clone.

D gene: -; V gene: TRBV11-2; clone size: once; J gene: TRBJ2-2; CDR3 DNA: TGTGCCAGCAGCCTGATCTTTGCCGGGGAGCTGTTTTTT; CDR3 protein: CASSLIFAGELFF
D gene: -; V gene: TRBV6-5; clone size: -; J gene: TRBJ2-4; CDR3 DNA: TGTGCCAGCAGTGATAGGGACACTTTTCAGTACTTC; CDR3 protein: CASSDRDTFQYF
D gene: -; V gene: TRBV10-2; clone size: -; J gene: TRBJ2-3; CDR3 DNA: TGCGCCAGCAGTGAGTCGAAAGCAGATACGCAGTATTTT; CDR3 protein: CASSESKADTQYF
D gene: -; V gene: TRBV6-6; clone size: few; J gene: TRBJ2-2; CDR3 DNA: TGTGCCAGCAGGCACCCGACCGGGGAGCTGTTTTTT; CDR3 protein: CASRHPTGELFF
D gene: TRBD1; V gene: TRBV18; clone size: -; J gene: TRBJ1-1; CDR3 DNA: TGTGCCAGCTCACAGGAAGGACAGGGGTACACTGAAGCTTTCTTT; CDR3 protein: CASSQEGQGYTEAFF
D gene: -; V gene: TRBV7-6; clone size: -; J gene: TRBJ2-3; CDR3 DNA: TGTGCCAGCAGCTTCCGGGACTCAAAAACAGATACGCAGTATTTT; CDR3 protein: CASSFRDSKTDTQYF
D gene: -; V gene: TRBV9; clone size: -; J gene: TRBJ2-1; CDR3 DNA: TGTGCCAGCAGCGTAGAGGACCGAAATGAGCAGTTCTTC; CDR3 protein: CASSVEDRNEQFF
D gene: -; V gene: TRBV2; clone size: -; J gene: TRBJ2-3; CDR3 DNA: TGTGCCAGCAGTGAGGTTAGCCAAAAGGGTACGCAGTATTTT; CDR3 protein: CASSEVSQKGTQYF
D gene: -; V gene: TRBV10-1; clone size: -; J gene: TRBJ2-1; CDR3 DNA: TGCGCCAGCCGGGTGAGGACACTTAAAATAGGTGAGCAGTTCTTC; CDR3 protein: CASRVRTLKIGEQFF
D gene: -; V gene: TRBV7-2; clone size: -; J gene: TRBJ2-1; CDR3 DNA: TGTGCCAGCAGCTTAGAAAAGGGATACAATGAGCAGTTCTTC; CDR3 protein: CASSLEKGYNEQFF
D gene: -; V gene: TRBV5-4; clone size: -; J gene: TRBJ2-1; CDR3 DNA: TGTGCCAGCAGCTTGTCTACGGGGGTGGGGTTCGATGAGCAGTTCTTC; CDR3 protein: CASSLSTGVGFDEQFF
D gene: -; V gene: TRBV6-1; clone size: -; J gene: TRBJ2-7; CDR3 DNA: TGTGCCAGCAGACTCTCCACTAGGGACGAGCAGTACTTC; CDR3 protein: CASRLSTRDEQYF
D gene: -; V gene: TRBV5-1; clone size: -; J gene: TRBJ2-7; CDR3 DNA: TGCGCCAGCAGCTTGCGACTACCGACGCGCGAGCAGTACTTC; CDR3 protein: CASSLRLPTREQYF
D gene: -; V gene: TRBV7-2; clone size: -; J gene: TRBJ2-1; CDR3 DNA: TGTGCCAGCAGCTCCGCGGGGTCGGGGAAGCCCCGAAATGAGCAGTTCTTC; CDR3 protein: CASSSAGSGKPRNEQFF
D gene: -; V gene: TRBV6-5; clone size: -; J gene: TRBJ2-5; CDR3 DNA: TGTGCCAGCAGTCCTGGTGAAGAGACCCAGTACTTC; CDR3 protein: CASSPGEETQYF
D gene: -; V gene: TRBV19; clone size: -; J gene: TRBJ2-4; CDR3 DNA: TGTGCCAGTAGTAGGACAGTAGCCAAAAACATTCAGTACTTC; CDR3 protein: CASSRTVAKNIQYF
D gene: -; V gene: TRBV6-1; clone size: -; J gene: TRBJ2-2; CDR3 DNA: TGTGCCAGCAGTTGGGAACAGAACACCGGGGAGCTGTTTTTT; CDR3 protein: CASSWEQNTGELFF
D gene: -; V gene: TRBV5-6; clone size: -; J gene: TRBJ2-4; CDR3 DNA: TGTGCCAGCAGCGCTAGTGTGGAGGAGCCGTACTTC; CDR3 protein: CASSASVEEPYF
D gene: -; V gene: TRBV7-8; clone size: -; J gene: TRBJ2-5; CDR3 DNA: TGTGCCAGCCTAATTTTTGGCACCCAAGAGACCCAGTACTTC; CDR3 protein: CASLIFGTQETQYF
D gene: TRBD2; V gene: TRBV2; clone size: -; J gene: TRBJ2-2; CDR3 DNA: TGTGCCAGCAGGGTGGGACTAGCGAGCACCGGGGAGCTGTTTTTT; CDR3 protein: CASRVGLASTGELFF
D gene: -; V gene: TRBV7-9; clone size: -; J gene: TRBJ1-5; CDR3 DNA: TGTGCCAGCAGCCGGCGACCCCAGCATTTT; CDR3 protein: CASSRRPQHF
D gene: -; V gene: TRBV6-5; clone size: few; J gene: TRBJ2-7; CDR3 DNA: TGTGCCAGCAGAGACTGGACAGTATCCTACGAGCAGTACTTC; CDR3 protein: CASRDWTVSYEQYF
D gene: -; V gene: TRBV25-1; clone size: -; J gene: TRBJ2-3; CDR3 DNA: TGTGCCAGCAGCAGACAGGGCACAGATACGCAGTATTTT; CDR3 protein: CASSRQGTDTQYF
D gene: TRBD1; V gene: TRBV4-1; clone size: -; J gene: TRBJ1-2; CDR3 DNA: TGCGCCAGCAGCCAGGGACAGGGATATGGCTACACCTTC; CDR3 protein: CASSQGQGYGYTF
D gene: -; V gene: TRBV6-1; clone size: few; J gene: TRBJ1-1; CDR3 DNA: TGTGCCAGCATTAAGGTGGCTGAAGCTTTCTTT; CDR3 protein: CASIKVAEAFF
D gene: -; V gene: TRBV19; clone size: -; J gene: TRBJ1-2; CDR3 DNA: TGTGCCAGTAGTAGGACGCAGGGGAGCTCCGCTAACTATGGCTACACCTTC; CDR3 protein: CASSRTQGSSANYGYTF
D gene: -; V gene: TRBV6-5; clone size: -; J gene: TRBJ2-7; CDR3 DNA: TGTGCCAGCAGTGAAGGGGAGCAGTACTTC; CDR3 protein: CASSEGEQYF
D gene: -; V gene: TRBV4-2; clone size: -; J gene: TRBJ2-7; CDR3 DNA: TGTGCCAGCAGCCAAGTAGCGACGGGGCCATACGAGCAGTACTTC; CDR3 protein: CASSQVATGPYEQYF
D gene: -; V gene: TRBV6-1; clone size: few; J gene: TRBJ1-3; CDR3 DNA: TGTGCCAGCAGTGAAGATATTACCCTTAGGTTT; CDR3 protein: CASSEDITLRF
D gene: -; V gene: TRBV7-8; clone size: -; J gene: TRBJ1-1; CDR3 DNA: TGTGCCAGCAGCTTAGAGCTCCCAAACACTGAAGCTTTCTTT; CDR3 protein: CASSLELPNTEAFF
D gene: -; V gene: TRBV5-4; clone size: once; J gene: TRBJ1-1; CDR3 DNA: TGTGCCAGCAGCCAAGAGGACAGGAACACTGAAGCTTTCTTT; CDR3 protein: CASSQEDRNTEAFF
D gene: -; V gene: TRBV11-3; clone size: -; J gene: TRBJ2-3; CDR3 DNA: TGTGCCAGCAGCTTTTCTAGGGGTACAGATACGCAGTATTTT; CDR3 protein: CASSFSRGTDTQYF
D gene: TRBD1; V gene: TRBV10-1; clone size: -; J gene: TRBJ1-1; CDR3 DNA: TGCGCCAGCAGTGCCGGGACAGGGGGCACTGAAGCTTTCTTT; CDR3 protein: CASSAGTGGTEAFF
D gene: -; V gene: TRBV28; clone size: -; J gene: TRBJ2-1; CDR3 DNA: TGTGCCAGCAGTTTATCTTTTAAGGGGTGGAATGAGCAGTTCTTC; CDR3 protein: CASSLSFKGWNEQFF
D gene: TRBD2; V gene: TRBV19; clone size: -; J gene: TRBJ2-1; CDR3 DNA: TGTGCCAGTAGCCCAGCGGGAGGGCCCTACAATGAGCAGTTCTTC; CDR3 protein: CASSPAGGPYNEQFF
D gene: TRBD1; V gene: TRBV2; clone size: -; J gene: TRBJ1-5; CDR3 DNA: TGTGCCAGCAGCCTTGGGACAGACAATCAGCCCCAGCATTTT; CDR3 protein: CASSLGTDNQPQHF
D gene: -; V gene: TRBV7-9; clone size: once; J gene: TRBJ2-7; CDR3 DNA: TGTGCCAGCAGCTTAGCAGGGGCGCGGGAAAAGTACGAGCAGTACTTC; CDR3 protein: CASSLAGAREKYEQYF
D gene: TRBD2; V gene: TRBV5-6; clone size: -; J gene: TRBJ2-1; CDR3 DNA: TGTGCCAGCAGCTTGGACGGGAGGGCCTACAATGAGCAGTTCTTC; CDR3 protein: CASSLDGRAYNEQFF
D gene: TRBD1; V gene: TRBV19; clone size: -; J gene: TRBJ1-1; CDR3 DNA: TGTGCCAGTAGTCTAGACAGGGACACTGAAGCTTTCTTT; CDR3 protein: CASSLDRDTEAFF
D gene: TRBD1; V gene: TRBV4-1; clone size: -; J gene: TRBJ2-2; CDR3 DNA: TGCGCCAGCAGCCTCGAGGCAGGGGGAAACACCGGGGAGCTGTTTTTT; CDR3 protein: CASSLEAGGNTGELFF
D gene: -; V gene: TRBV11-2; clone size: -; J gene: TRBJ2-4; CDR3 DNA: TGTGCCAGCAGCCTAGGAGGTTTAGAGAGAAACATTCAGTACTTC; CDR3 protein: CASSLGGLERNIQYF
D gene: TRBD1; V gene: TRBV2; clone size: once; J gene: TRBJ2-7; CDR3 DNA: TGTGCCAGCAGTGAGGGCAGGGGGCTATACGAGCAGTACTTC; CDR3 protein: CASSEGRGLYEQYF
D gene: TRBD2; V gene: TRBV2; clone size: -; J gene: TRBJ2-1; CDR3 DNA: TGTGCCAGCAGTTACGGGACTAGTAAGAATGAGCAGTTCTTC; CDR3 protein: CASSYGTSKNEQFF
D gene: -; V gene: TRBV27; clone size: -; J gene: TRBJ1-4; CDR3 DNA: TGTGCCAGCAGCTCCGCCAATTCGGTCGGTGAAAAACTGTTTTTT; CDR3 protein: CASSSANSVGEKLFF
D gene: -; V gene: TRBV18; clone size: -; J gene: TRBJ1-4; CDR3 DNA: TGTGCCAGCTCACCATCTCGAAGGGATACTAATGAAAAACTGTTTTTT; CDR3 protein: CASSPSRRDTNEKLFF
D gene: -; V gene: TRBV15; clone size: -; J gene: TRBJ1-2; CDR3 DNA: TGTGCCACCAGCAGAGGGGGGCCTGGGGGCTACACCTTC; CDR3 protein: CATSRGGPGGYTF
D gene: -; V gene: TRBV7-9; clone size: -; J gene: TRBJ1-1; CDR3 DNA: TGTGCCAGCAGCGACATCCACAGAGGCACTGAAGCTTTCTTT; CDR3 protein: CASSDIHRGTEAFF
D gene: TRBD1; V gene: TRBV23-1; clone size: once; J gene: TRBJ1-5; CDR3 DNA: TGCGCCAGCAGTCAAGGTGCAGGGGGTCCTGATCAGCCCCAGCATTTT; CDR3 protein: CASSQGAGGPDQPQHF
D gene: -; V gene: TRBV30; clone size: few; J gene: TRBJ2-2; CDR3 DNA: TGTGCCCTCGGAGGGGCTAACACCGGGGAGCTGTTTTTT; CDR3 protein: CALGGANTGELFF